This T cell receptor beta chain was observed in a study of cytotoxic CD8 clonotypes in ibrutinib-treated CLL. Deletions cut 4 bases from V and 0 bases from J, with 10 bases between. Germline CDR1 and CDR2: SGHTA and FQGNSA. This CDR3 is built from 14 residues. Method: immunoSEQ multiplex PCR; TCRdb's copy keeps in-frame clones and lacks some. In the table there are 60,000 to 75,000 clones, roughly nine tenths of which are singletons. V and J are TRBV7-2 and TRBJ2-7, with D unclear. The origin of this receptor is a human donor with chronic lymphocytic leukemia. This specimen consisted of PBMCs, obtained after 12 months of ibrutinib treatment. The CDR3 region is CASSSDGYSYEQYF. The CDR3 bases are TGTGCCAGCAGCTCGGACGGGTACTCCTACGAGCAGTACTTC.